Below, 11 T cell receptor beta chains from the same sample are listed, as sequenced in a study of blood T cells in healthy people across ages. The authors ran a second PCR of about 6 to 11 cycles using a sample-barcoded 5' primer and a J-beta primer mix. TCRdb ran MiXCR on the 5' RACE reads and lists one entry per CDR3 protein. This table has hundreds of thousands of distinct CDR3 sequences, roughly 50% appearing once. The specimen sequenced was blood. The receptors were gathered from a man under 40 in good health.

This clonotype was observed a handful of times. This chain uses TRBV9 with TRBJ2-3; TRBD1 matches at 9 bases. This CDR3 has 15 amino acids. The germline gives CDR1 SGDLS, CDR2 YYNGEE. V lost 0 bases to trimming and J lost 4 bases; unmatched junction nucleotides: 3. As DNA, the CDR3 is TGTGCCAGCAGCGTAGCTACAGGGGGCTCAGATACGCAGTATTTT. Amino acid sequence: CASSVATGGSDTQYF.

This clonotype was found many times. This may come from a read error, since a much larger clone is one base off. The CDR3 loop is CASSWEGGTEAFF. CDR3 nucleotide sequence: TGTGCCAGCAGTTGGGAGGGGGGAACTGAAGCTTTCTTT. The V gene is TRBV12-3 or TRBV12-4, the J gene TRBJ1-1; TRBD1 might be the D (6 bases). V was pared by 4 bases and J by 5 bases, with 11 bases between. The CDR3 loop spans 13 amino acids.

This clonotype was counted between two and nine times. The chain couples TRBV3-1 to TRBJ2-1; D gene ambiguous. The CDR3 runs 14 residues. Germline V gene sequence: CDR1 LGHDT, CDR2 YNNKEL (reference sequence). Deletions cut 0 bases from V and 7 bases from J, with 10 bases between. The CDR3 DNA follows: TGTGCCAGCAGCCAAGAGTACGATCCTAATGAGCAGTTCTTC. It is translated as CASSQEYDPNEQFF.

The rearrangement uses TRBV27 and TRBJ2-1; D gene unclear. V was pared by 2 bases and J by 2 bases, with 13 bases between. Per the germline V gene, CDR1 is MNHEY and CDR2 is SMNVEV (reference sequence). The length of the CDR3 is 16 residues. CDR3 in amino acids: CASSLEHRRAYNEQFF. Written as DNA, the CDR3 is TGTGCCAGCAGTTTAGAACACCGCCGGGCCTACAATGAGCAGTTCTTC.

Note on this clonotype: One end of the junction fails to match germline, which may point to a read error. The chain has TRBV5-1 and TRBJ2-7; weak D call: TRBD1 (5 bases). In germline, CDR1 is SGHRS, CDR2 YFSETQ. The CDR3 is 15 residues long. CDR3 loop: CASSLETENSYEQYF. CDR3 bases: TGCGCCAGCAGCTTGGAGACAGAGAACTCCTACGAGCAGTACTTT.

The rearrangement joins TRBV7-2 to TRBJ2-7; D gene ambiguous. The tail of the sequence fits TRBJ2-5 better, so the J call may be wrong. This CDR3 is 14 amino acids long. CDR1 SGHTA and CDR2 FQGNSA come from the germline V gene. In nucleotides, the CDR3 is TGTGCCAGCAGCCAGCCTCTGCCAAGGGAGACCCAGTACTTC. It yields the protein CASSQPLPRETQYF.

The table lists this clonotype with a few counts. The CDR3 here is CASSSSRGEGSSYEQYF. In DNA form, the CDR3 reads TGTGCCAGCAGTTCTAGTCGGGGGGAGGGAAGCTCCTACGAGCAGTACTTC. This chain links TRBV12-3 or TRBV12-4 with TRBJ2-7, with TRBD2 identical over 7 bases. V lost 4 bases, J lost 0 bases, and 12 bases stayed unmatched. This CDR3 has 17 residues.

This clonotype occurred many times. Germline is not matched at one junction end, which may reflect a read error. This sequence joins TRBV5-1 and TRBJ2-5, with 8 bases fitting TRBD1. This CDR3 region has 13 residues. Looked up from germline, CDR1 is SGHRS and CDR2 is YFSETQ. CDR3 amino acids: CASSLTGEETQYF. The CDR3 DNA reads TGTGCCAGCAGCTTGACAGGGGAAGAGACCCAGTACTTC.

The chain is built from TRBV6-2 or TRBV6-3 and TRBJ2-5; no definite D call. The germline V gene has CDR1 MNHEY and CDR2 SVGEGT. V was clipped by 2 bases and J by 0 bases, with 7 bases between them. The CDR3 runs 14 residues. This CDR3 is CASSYGPDQETQYF. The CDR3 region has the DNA TGTGCCAGCAGTTACGGACCAGACCAAGAGACCCAGTACTTC.

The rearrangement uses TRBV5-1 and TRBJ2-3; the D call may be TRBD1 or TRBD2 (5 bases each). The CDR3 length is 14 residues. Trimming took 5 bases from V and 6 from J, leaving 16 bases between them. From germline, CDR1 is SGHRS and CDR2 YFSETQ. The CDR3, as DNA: TGCGCCAGCAGTAAAGGGGACGTTCCGGATACGCAGTATTTT. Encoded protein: CASSKGDVPDTQYF.

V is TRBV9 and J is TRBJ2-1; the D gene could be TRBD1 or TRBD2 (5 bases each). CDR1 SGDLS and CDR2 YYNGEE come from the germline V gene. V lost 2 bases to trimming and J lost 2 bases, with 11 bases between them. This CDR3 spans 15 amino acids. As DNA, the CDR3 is TGTGCCAGCAGCGTTGGGACGGTCCCCTACAATGAGCAGTTCTTC. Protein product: CASSVGTVPYNEQFF.